Listed below are T cell receptor beta chains from one sample, sequenced in a study of cytomegalovirus exposure and HLA in healthy donors. The protocol was immunoSEQ multiplex PCR, while the TCRdb copy is restricted to in-frame clones and leaves out a portion. There are 130,000 or so clones in the sample; about 62% occur only once, and about 8.1% lies in the top ten. The specimen sequenced was PBMCs. These receptors were taken from a woman between 35 and 50 years old in good health and CMV-seropositive. CDR3s include the opening cysteine and the closing phenylalanine or tryptophan. The order of the fields is CDR3 DNA, CDR3 protein, clone size, V gene, J gene, D gene. D genes are given only for firm matches. Clone sizes are given selectively: once, few, many, or a class where the clone is expanded.

CDR3 DNA: TGCAGCGTTGCACAGGAGGGGCGGGCGTCTGAAGCTTTCTTT
CDR3 protein: CSVAQEGRASEAFF
clone size: NA
V gene: TRBV29-1
J gene: TRBJ1-1
D gene: NA

CDR3 DNA: TGTGCCAGCAGCGGCCGGAGCACTGAAGCTTTCTTT
CDR3 protein: CASSGRSTEAFF
clone size: few
V gene: TRBV25-1
J gene: TRBJ1-1
D gene: NA

CDR3 DNA: TGCAGCGTAGATCCGGGACAGGGCGGGTATGGCTACACCTTC
CDR3 protein: CSVDPGQGGYGYTF
clone size: NA
V gene: TRBV29-1
J gene: TRBJ1-2
D gene: TRBD1

CDR3 DNA: TGTGCCATCAGTGGGACCGGGGACAGGCAGCCCCAGCATTTT
CDR3 protein: CAISGTGDRQPQHF
clone size: NA
V gene: TRBV10-3
J gene: TRBJ1-5
D gene: TRBD1

CDR3 DNA: TGCACCAGCAGCCAAACTATGGGTTGGGGCTCGATCGGGGAGCTGTTTTTT
CDR3 protein: CTSSQTMGWGSIGELFF
clone size: NA
V gene: TRBV1
J gene: TRBJ2-2
D gene: NA

CDR3 DNA: TGTGCCAGCAGTGAAGACGGGGGATACACTGAAGCTTTCTTT
CDR3 protein: CASSEDGGYTEAFF
clone size: NA
V gene: TRBV2
J gene: TRBJ1-1
D gene: NA

CDR3 DNA: TGTGCCAGCAGCCAAGATCAGACCGGGGGGGAGGGAGCTTTCTTT
CDR3 protein: CASSQDQTGGEGAFF
clone size: NA
V gene: TRBV14
J gene: TRBJ1-1
D gene: NA

CDR3 DNA: TGTGCCAGCAGCGAGAGGGGACTAGCGGACGCGAGTGGCACCGGGGAGCTGTTTTTT
CDR3 protein: CASSERGLADASGTGELFF
clone size: once
V gene: TRBV7-9
J gene: TRBJ2-2
D gene: TRBD2

CDR3 DNA: TGTGCCAGCAGTCTGCCGGGACACGGGCAGTTCTTC
CDR3 protein: CASSLPGHGQFF
clone size: NA
V gene: TRBV6-5
J gene: TRBJ2-1
D gene: NA

CDR3 DNA: TGTGCCAGCAGCCCACCTAGGGGCCTGAACACTGAAGCTTTCTTT
CDR3 protein: CASSPPRGLNTEAFF
clone size: NA
V gene: TRBV11-1
J gene: TRBJ1-1
D gene: NA

CDR3 DNA: TGTGCCAGCAGCGTGAGGGTAAGCACAGATACGCAGTATTTT
CDR3 protein: CASSVRVSTDTQYF
clone size: NA
V gene: TRBV6-1
J gene: TRBJ2-3
D gene: NA

CDR3 DNA: TGCGCCAGCAGCTTGGCTGCGGGAGGACACAATGAGCAGTTCTTC
CDR3 protein: CASSLAAGGHNEQFF
clone size: NA
V gene: TRBV5-1
J gene: TRBJ2-1
D gene: TRBD2

CDR3 DNA: TGCGCCAGCAGCCCCCGGGCGGGCTTCACAGATACGCAGTATTTT
CDR3 protein: CASSPRAGFTDTQYF
clone size: NA
V gene: TRBV5-1
J gene: TRBJ2-3
D gene: NA

CDR3 DNA: TGTGCCAGCAGCTTGCGGCAAGTAGCCAAAAACATTCAGTACTTC
CDR3 protein: CASSLRQVAKNIQYF
clone size: NA
V gene: TRBV13
J gene: TRBJ2-4
D gene: NA

CDR3 DNA: TGTGCCAGCAGCTATAGGGGGGAGCAGTACTTC
CDR3 protein: CASSYRGEQYF
clone size: once
V gene: TRBV2
J gene: TRBJ2-7
D gene: NA

CDR3 DNA: TGTGCCAGCAGCTTAAGGCTAGCGGGATCTGATACGCAGTATTTT
CDR3 protein: CASSLRLAGSDTQYF
clone size: NA
V gene: TRBV7-9
J gene: TRBJ2-3
D gene: TRBD2

CDR3 DNA: TGTGCCAGCTCAGGACAGGGGGCAAACACTGAAGCTTTCTTT
CDR3 protein: CASSGQGANTEAFF
clone size: NA
V gene: TRBV18
J gene: TRBJ1-1
D gene: TRBD1

CDR3 DNA: TGTGCCAGTAGGGGGGCAGGGGTAGAGACCCAGTACTTC
CDR3 protein: CASRGAGVETQYF
clone size: NA
V gene: TRBV19
J gene: TRBJ2-5
D gene: NA

CDR3 DNA: TGTGCCAGTAGTGAGGCAGGGGAGGGGAACTATGGCTACACCTTC
CDR3 protein: CASSEAGEGNYGYTF
clone size: NA
V gene: TRBV19
J gene: TRBJ1-2
D gene: NA

CDR3 DNA: TGTGCCAGCAGTTCCAACTTAGCGGGAGGGCCTTTCTATGAGCAGTTCTTC
CDR3 protein: CASSSNLAGGPFYEQFF
clone size: NA
V gene: TRBV28
J gene: TRBJ2-1
D gene: TRBD2

CDR3 DNA: TGCGCCAGCAGCTCACGGGACTACCCAATTGAGCAGTTCTTC
CDR3 protein: CASSSRDYPIEQFF
clone size: NA
V gene: TRBV5-1
J gene: TRBJ2-1
D gene: TRBD2

CDR3 DNA: TGTGCCAGCAGTGAATATCTGAGCGCGGATAATGAGCAGTTCTTC
CDR3 protein: CASSEYLSADNEQFF
clone size: NA
V gene: TRBV25-1
J gene: TRBJ2-1
D gene: NA

CDR3 DNA: TGTGCCGGGTCTAGCGGGAGCGACCCGCGCGAGCAGTACTTC
CDR3 protein: CAGSSGSDPREQYF
clone size: NA
V gene: TRBV2
J gene: TRBJ2-7
D gene: TRBD2

CDR3 DNA: TGTGCCAGCAGCTTGATGACAGGAGGGAACACTGAAGCTTTCTTT
CDR3 protein: CASSLMTGGNTEAFF
clone size: NA
V gene: TRBV5-5
J gene: TRBJ1-1
D gene: NA

CDR3 DNA: TGTGCCAGCAGTAGGGACCTGGGACAGGGAGGAGATACGCAGTATTTT
CDR3 protein: CASSRDLGQGGDTQYF
clone size: NA
V gene: TRBV6-6
J gene: TRBJ2-3
D gene: TRBD1

CDR3 DNA: TGTGCCAGCAGTGAATTGCCAGGGACGAACACCGGGGAGCTGTTTTTT
CDR3 protein: CASSELPGTNTGELFF
clone size: NA
V gene: TRBV6-4
J gene: TRBJ2-2
D gene: NA

CDR3 DNA: TGCAGCGTTGGGGGGGGAACGCTTAACACCGGGGAGCTGTTTTTT
CDR3 protein: CSVGGGTLNTGELFF
clone size: NA
V gene: TRBV29-1
J gene: TRBJ2-2
D gene: TRBD2

CDR3 DNA: TGTGCCAGCAGCCACAGGGGGCTTAACAATCAGCCCCAGCATTTT
CDR3 protein: CASSHRGLNNQPQHF
clone size: NA
V gene: TRBV5-6
J gene: TRBJ1-5
D gene: TRBD1

CDR3 DNA: TGTGCCAGCAGCTTAGAGGGACAGTTAGGGCATGGCTACACCTTC
CDR3 protein: CASSLEGQLGHGYTF
clone size: NA
V gene: TRBV7-9
J gene: TRBJ1-2
D gene: TRBD1

CDR3 DNA: TGTGCCAGCGGGACTAGCATTGTCTACGAGCAGTACTTC
CDR3 protein: CASGTSIVYEQYF
clone size: NA
V gene: TRBV19
J gene: TRBJ2-7
D gene: TRBD2

CDR3 DNA: TGTGCCAGCAGCTTATCGGGAGGAGATGTTTACGAGCAGTACTTC
CDR3 protein: CASSLSGGDVYEQYF
clone size: NA
V gene: TRBV7-9
J gene: TRBJ2-7
D gene: TRBD2

CDR3 DNA: TGTGCCAGCAGTCCGGGACAGCAGAACACTGAAGCTTTCTTT
CDR3 protein: CASSPGQQNTEAFF
clone size: NA
V gene: TRBV2
J gene: TRBJ1-1
D gene: TRBD1

CDR3 DNA: TGCGCCAGCAGCTTGAGGGGAGGGGACTCTGGAAACACCATATATTTT
CDR3 protein: CASSLRGGDSGNTIYF
clone size: NA
V gene: TRBV5-1
J gene: TRBJ1-3
D gene: NA

CDR3 DNA: TGTGCCAGTAGCTACCGGGGAACTGAAGCTTTCTTT
CDR3 protein: CASSYRGTEAFF
clone size: NA
V gene: TRBV19
J gene: TRBJ1-1
D gene: NA

CDR3 DNA: TGCGCCAGCAGCACGGGACTAGCGGGGAGCTGGGTAGAGGAGCAGTTCTTC
CDR3 protein: CASSTGLAGSWVEEQFF
clone size: few
V gene: TRBV5-1
J gene: TRBJ2-1
D gene: TRBD2

CDR3 DNA: TGTGCCAGCAGTTTTCTACTTGACAATGAGCAGTTCTTC
CDR3 protein: CASSFLLDNEQFF
clone size: NA
V gene: TRBV27
J gene: TRBJ2-1
D gene: NA